Listed here are 21 T cell receptor beta chains from one sample, sequenced in a study of cytomegalovirus exposure and HLA in healthy donors. A multiplex PCR was run with 60 Vbeta primers and 13 Jbeta primers. Sequenced by immunoSEQ multiplex PCR; TCRdb stores in-frame clones only, minus some. The data contain under 200,000 clones, approximately 62% of them singletons. The material sequenced was PBMCs. The receptor source for this set is a man aged 50-60 years in good health and CMV-seronegative.

The chain recombines TRBV11-2 with TRBJ2-3; D is uncertain. This CDR3 spans 14 amino acids. CDR1 SGHAT and CDR2 FQNNGV come from the germline V gene. Trimming removed 1 base from V and 2 bases from J, with 7 bases in between. The CDR3 loop is CASSLAFNTDTQYF. CDR3 bases: TGTGCCAGCAGCTTAGCCTTTAACACAGATACGCAGTATTTT.

This rearrangement joins TRBV18 to TRBJ2-5; D is unclear. In germline, CDR1 is KGHSH, CDR2 LQKENI. Between the trimmed V and J ends, which lost 1 base and 5 bases, there was a span of 8 bases. The CDR3 runs 13 residues. The CDR3: CASSPLIEETQYF. The CDR3, as DNA: TGTGCCAGCTCACCACTCATTGAGGAGACCCAGTACTTC.

The gene calls are TRBV18 and TRBJ1-4, with 11 positions matching TRBD1. The CDR3 totals 15 residues. V shed 5 bases, J shed 5 bases, and the junction held 4 bases outside the gene matches. In germline, CDR1 is KGHSH, CDR2 LQKENI. DNA of the CDR3: TGTGCCAGCTCATCCCGGGACAGGGGGAATGAAAAACTGTTTTTT. Encoded protein: CASSSRDRGNEKLFF.

This clone was recorded a few times. The chain combines TRBV19 with TRBJ1-2, with D tentatively TRBD1 (6 bases). CDR3 length: 14 residues. V lost 3 bases and J 2 bases, leaving 10 bases between the germline ends. Germline V gene data show CDR1 as LNHDA and CDR2 as SQIVND (reference sequence). The CDR3 DNA is TGTGCCAGTAGTATCAGGGGTGACAACTATGGCTACACCTTC. It codes for CASSIRGDNYGYTF. Full variable domain (outside the CDR3, taken from reference TRBV19 and TRBJ1-2): DGGITQSPKYLFRKEGQNVTLSCEQNLNHDAMYWYRQDPGQGLRLIYYSQIVNDFQKGDIAEGYSVSREKKESFPLTVTSAQKNPTAFYLCASSIRGDNYGYTFGSGTRLTVV.

This clone was counted only a few times. The chain couples TRBV15 to TRBJ1-4, with 7 bases lining up with TRBD1. CDR1 and CDR2 (germline): LNHNV, YYDKDF (reference sequence). Germline trimming cut 1 base from V and 6 bases from J; bases unmatched to any gene: 11. CDR3 length: 17 amino acids. The DNA of the CDR3 is TGTGCCACCAGCAGAGGGGCTTCAGGGGGGTTTGATGAAAAACTGTTTTTT. This encodes CATSRGASGGFDEKLFF. The full variable domain, completed using reference TRBV15 and TRBJ1-4, is DAMVIQNPRYQVTQFGKPVTLSCSQTLNHNVMYWYQQKSSQAPKLLFHYYDKDFNNEADTPDNFQSRRPNTSFCFLDIRSPGLGDTAMYLCATSRGASGGFDEKLFFGSGTQLSVL.

This chain links TRBV13 with TRBJ2-7; 8 bases match TRBD2. Per germline, CDR1 PRHDT and CDR2 FYEKMQ (reference sequence). This CDR3 region has 14 residues. The V and J ends lost 6 bases and 0 bases, in that order; junction bases with no gene match: 4. The CDR3 region has the DNA TGTGCCAGCAGGATAGCGGGGAGCTCCTACGAGCAGTACTTC. Its translation is CASRIAGSSYEQYF.

This rearrangement joins TRBV18 to TRBJ1-6; 7 nucleotides agree with TRBD1. Germline lookup yields CDR1 KGHSH and CDR2 LQKENI. This CDR3 comprises 15 residues. Unmatched junction bases numbered 11, after V lost 6 bases and J lost 9 bases. In DNA, the CDR3 is TGTGCCAGCTCTACGACAGGGTCCGGGATTTCACCCCTCCACTTT. Protein product: CASSTTGSGISPLHF.

In regard to this clone: Relative to the germline gene, one junction end is altered; a read error may explain this. The CDR3 reads CSSSRENSPLHF. CDR3 in DNA: TGTTCCAGCAGCCGAGAGAATTCACCCCTCCACTTT. The chain employs TRBV7-9 and TRBJ1-6; D is unresolved. This CDR3 comprises 12 residues. Germline-derived CDR1 and CDR2 are SEHNR and FQNEAQ (reference sequence).

The chain couples TRBV2 to TRBJ2-7; TRBD2 might be the D (6 bases). The CDR3 sequence is 15 residues long. Trimming cost V 6 bases and J 2 bases, with 17 bases left between them. Germline-derived CDR1 and CDR2 are SNHLY and FYNNEI. The CDR3 nucleotides are TGTGCCAGCAGAGCCGCGGGACTGCCTACCTACGAGCAGTACTTC. It translates to CASRAAGLPTYEQYF.

The chain recombines TRBV5-4 with TRBJ1-3; a possible D gene is TRBD1 (5 bases). Germline CDR1 and CDR2: SGHNT and YYREEE (reference sequence). The CDR3 spans 17 residues. Trimming stripped 0 bases from V and 3 bases from J, with 16 bases between. This CDR3 is CASSLAQGNVFGNTIYF. Here the CDR3 DNA reads TGTGCCAGCAGCTTGGCCCAGGGTAACGTCTTTGGAAACACCATATATTTT.

In its sample, this clone was seen a few times. The rearrangement uses TRBV5-1 and TRBJ2-5; tentative D call: TRBD1 (6 bases). Germline V gives CDR1 SGHRS, CDR2 YFSETQ. This CDR3 has 15 residues. V shed 7 bases and J shed 6 bases, with 22 bases lying between them. CDR3 sequence reads: CASGTDGTRWKTQYF. The DNA of the CDR3 is TGCGCCAGCGGAACAGACGGGACAAGATGGAAGACCCAGTACTTC.

The chain is built from TRBV18 and TRBJ2-7, with TRBD2 as a possible D gene (6 bases). V lost 2 bases and J lost 2, with 7 bases in between. The CDR3 loop spans 13 amino acids. CDR1 and CDR2 from the germline V gene are KGHSH and LQKENI. CDR3 sequence reads: CASSPGGTYEQYF. The DNA of the CDR3 is TGTGCCAGCTCACCAGGGGGGACCTACGAGCAGTACTTC.

The gene calls are TRBV5-1 and TRBJ1-4, with 12 bases that match TRBD1. CDR1 is SGHRS, CDR2 YFSETQ, per germline. CDR3 length: 18 amino acids. V shed 3 bases and J 2 bases; nucleotides not matched to a gene: 8. CDR3 nucleotides: TGCGCCAGCAGCTACCTTGGGGGACAGGGGGCGACTAATGAAAAACTGTTTTTT. Translated: CASSYLGGQGATNEKLFF.

This clone appeared once. V and J are TRBV15 and TRBJ1-1; D gene unclear. Looked up from germline, CDR1 is LNHNV and CDR2 is YYDKDF (reference sequence). This CDR3 spans 13 amino acids. Trimming cost V 1 base and J 3 bases, with 6 bases left between them. The CDR3 region is CATSRVGDTEAFF. In DNA form, the CDR3 reads TGTGCCACCAGCAGAGTGGGAGACACTGAAGCTTTCTTT.

This clone has just a few counts. The V call is TRBV10-3, the J call TRBJ2-3; 8 bases map to TRBD1. Germline V gives CDR1 ENHRY, CDR2 SYGVKD. CDR3 length equals 16 residues. V was clipped by 3 bases and J by 2 bases; unmatched bases: 7. CDR3 in amino acids: CAISEGQGADTDTQYF. CDR3 DNA: TGTGCCATCAGTGAAGGTCAGGGGGCCGACACAGATACGCAGTATTTT.

This clone has a handful of counts. This rearrangement joins TRBV7-2 to TRBJ2-2; D might be TRBD1 (7 bases). The germline gives CDR1 SGHTA, CDR2 FQGNSA. Trimming stripped 3 bases from V and 2 bases from J, with 10 bases between. This CDR3 comprises 15 residues. This chain's CDR3 is CASSFGGGNTGELFF. The CDR3 region has the DNA TGTGCCAGCAGCTTTGGAGGGGGCAACACCGGGGAGCTGTTTTTT. The variable domain in full, completed from reference TRBV7-2 and TRBJ2-2, reads GAGVSQSPSNKVTEKGKDVELRCDPISGHTALYWYRQSLGQGLEFLIYFQGNSAPDKSGLPSDRFSAERTGGSVSTLTIQRTQQEDSAVYLCASSFGGGNTGELFFGEGSRLTVL.

Only one count was recorded for this clone. The rearrangement uses TRBV10-3 and TRBJ2-7; 7 bases line up with TRBD1. V lost 6 bases and J lost 3; bases outside the gene matches: 11. The CDR3 runs to 15 residues. In germline, CDR1 is ENHRY, CDR2 SYGVKD. The CDR3 protein is CAIRAPTGTNYEQYF. CDR3 DNA: TGTGCCATCAGAGCCCCGACAGGGACCAACTACGAGCAGTACTTC.

This clone was detected a few times. V gene TRBV9 combines with J gene TRBJ2-2; 8 bases agree with TRBD2. After removal of 3 bases from V and 5 bases from J, the junction contained 3 bases not matched to a gene. This CDR3 has 14 amino acids. Per the germline V gene, CDR1 is SGDLS and CDR2 is YYNGEE. CDR3 sequence (DNA): TGTGCCAGCAGCGCGGGGGGGCAGACCGGGGAGCTGTTTTTT. Its translation is CASSAGGQTGELFF.

V is TRBV5-1 and J is TRBJ1-2; D is possibly TRBD1 (5 bases). This CDR3 comprises 12 residues. Germline CDR1 is SGHRS and CDR2 is YFSETQ. With 1 base removed from V and 8 bases from J, the gap between germline ends came to 9 bases. CDR3 sequence (DNA): TGCGCCAGCAGCTTGTCAGGGATGGGCTACACCTTC. Amino acid sequence: CASSLSGMGYTF.

The rearrangement links TRBV11-2 to TRBJ1-5; 8 bases align to TRBD1. The CDR3 extends over 14 amino acids. CDR1 is SGHAT and CDR2 is FQNNGV in the germline V gene. Unmatched junction bases numbered 7, after V lost 6 bases and J lost 6 bases. The CDR3 DNA reads TGTGCCAGCAGATTGACAGGGGTCCCTCAGCCCCAGCATTTT. Amino acid sequence: CASRLTGVPQPQHF.

This clone was seen only a few times. This CDR3 reads CASREGAGTGELFF. In DNA form, the CDR3 reads TGCGCCAGCCGCGAGGGGGCGGGCACCGGGGAGCTGTTTTTT. The rearrangement joins TRBV5-1 to TRBJ2-2; 7 nucleotides line up with TRBD1. This CDR3 region has 14 residues. V lost 7 bases to trimming and J lost 4 bases; unmatched junction nucleotides: 7. From germline, CDR1 is SGHRS and CDR2 YFSETQ.